These T cell receptor beta chains were read from a single sample in a study of shared clonotypes between healthy human individuals. The assay was immunoSEQ multiplex PCR, and TCRdb's table has in-frame clones only and misses some. The repertoire holds about 1,800,000 clones, 85% to 95% seen once, with roughly 1% in the top ten. The sample comprised naive CD8+ T cells sorted from blood. Receptor source: a man younger than 35 in good health. Both conserved end residues are trimmed from each CDR3.

V gene | CDR3 protein
TRBV5-1 | ASSLTGRSEQY
TRBV28 | ASSFGTIVYEQY
TRBV28 | ASSPTGTGYEQY
TRBV11-2 | ASSQGLAEYNEQF
TRBV11-2 | ASSDLAASTDTQY
TRBV9 | ASSVGQGYYGYT
TRBV10-3 | ATGGLATTGELF
TRBV5-6 | ASSLGQGGYEQY
TRBV29-1 | SVDLKGWNTEAF
TRBV6-6 | ASSSGVSSVETQY
TRBV11-1 | ASSTGQGYEQY
TRBV19 | ASSEGWGEQY
TRBV27 | ASSLLHRDRGVGEQY
TRBV28 | ASSEGTPYNEQF
TRBV13 | ASSAPGASPFNEQF
TRBV6-1 | ASSDWGDEQF
TRBV4-3 | ASSQDIFYEQY
TRBV7-6 | ASSLVGGETQY
TRBV13 | ASSLFMGAPLEQF
TRBV4-1 | ASSQDAGGGYEQY
TRBV28 | ASSLRPGGGEQF
TRBV7-8 | ASSLDGETEAF
TRBV2 | ASSTGQGEGADTQY
TRBV10-2 | ASRKGYGSYNEQF
TRBV7-9 | ASSSPGLALETQY
TRBV27 | ASSFIGENEQF
TRBV2 | ASSHSSGGTDTQY
TRBV27 | ASSLLEGIEAF
TRBV4-3 | ASSQDWGTNSYEQY
TRBV5-1 | ASSSSNNEQF
TRBV7-2 | ASSPGNEQY
TRBV27 | ASRVDQGTSGEKLF
TRBV7-7 | ASSSRLAGLTGELF
TRBV14 | ASSPGQGRDEQY
TRBV27 | ASSLGGSLETQY
TRBV6-6 | ASSYGRGSEAF
TRBV11-2 | ASSPGGNEQF
TRBV5-5 | ASSLVPSVNEQF
TRBV5-1 | ASSLTSDNYNEQF
TRBV28 | ASSSPWDRGLGTDTQY
TRBV7-9 | AEDMNTEAF
TRBV2 | ASSEALAGLDYEQY
TRBV4-2 | ASSQDGNRAQETQY
TRBV14 | ASSQEGTAREQY
TRBV5-6 | ASSLTTSGSTNEQF
TRBV5-1 | ASSLDDSVGVADTQY
TRBV7-9 | ASSTWDRGEQY
TRBV2 | ASSWWGLAGSGETQY
TRBV6-5 | ASSYAGSIQETQY
TRBV19 | ASSNAGTSYNEQF
TRBV6-5 | ASSPQGANEQF
TRBV13 | ASSPFSTGGTDTQY
TRBV19 | ASSIEGKDSFSYEQY
TRBV2 | ASSVEIDTNYGYT
TRBV4-3 | ASSHLLGTSGSHEQF
TRBV7-2 | ASSREANQPQH